This T cell receptor (beta chain) was found in a study of blood T cell repertoires in COVID-19. Study in general: T cells, B-cell-depleted T cells, or PBMCs supplied cDNA or gDNA.

Clones were read by immunoSEQ multiplex PCR, and TCRdb kept only the in-frame ones, dropping some. The sample consists of 200,000 to 250,000 clones, roughly 80% of them appearing once. With 2 bases removed from V and 8 bases from J, the gap between germline ends came to 14 bases. The CDR3 is 14 amino acids. Germline values: CDR1 ENHRY, CDR2 SYGVKD. This chain connects TRBV10-3 to TRBJ2-3; D call uncertain. The material sequenced was peripheral blood. The TCR comes from an elderly woman with COVID-19, enrolled during active disease. CDR3 region: CAISEPVQKSTQYF. CDR3 nucleotide sequence: TGTGCCATCAGTGAGCCGGTACAGAAAAGTACGCAGTATTTT.